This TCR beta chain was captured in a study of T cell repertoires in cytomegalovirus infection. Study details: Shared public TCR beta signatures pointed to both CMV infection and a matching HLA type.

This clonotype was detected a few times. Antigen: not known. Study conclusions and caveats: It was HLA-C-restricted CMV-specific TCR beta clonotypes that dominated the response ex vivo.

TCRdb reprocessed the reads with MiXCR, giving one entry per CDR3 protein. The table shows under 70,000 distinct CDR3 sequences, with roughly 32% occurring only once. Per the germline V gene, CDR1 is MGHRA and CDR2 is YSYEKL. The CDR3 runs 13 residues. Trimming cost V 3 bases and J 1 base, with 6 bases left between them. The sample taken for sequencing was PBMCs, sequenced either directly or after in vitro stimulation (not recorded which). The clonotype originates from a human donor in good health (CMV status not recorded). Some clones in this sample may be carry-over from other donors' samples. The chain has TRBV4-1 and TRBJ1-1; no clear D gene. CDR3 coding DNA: TGCGCCAGCAGCCATGGGAGGAACACTGAAGCTTTCTTT. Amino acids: CASSHGRNTEAFF.